This T cell receptor beta chain was sequenced in a study of shared clonotypes between healthy human individuals. Findings of the study overall: Non-shared clonotypes displayed generation probabilities falling below those of clonotypes present in all four donors.

Across several immunoSEQ plates, the genomic DNA of each subset was split evenly. Per the authors' pipeline: Junction-only immunoSEQ data arrived without quality scores, meaning filtering differed. The method was immunoSEQ multiplex PCR; TCRdb's version includes in-frame clones alone and lacks a portion of them. V and J calls and clone size are those listed in that table; D and trimming were worked out from the DNA. This sample has about 680,000 clones, with roughly nine tenths found just once. CD45RO-negative, CCR7-positively selected cells formed the naive CD8 fraction, excluding terminally differentiated effector memory CD45RA+ cells. Per the germline V gene, CDR1 is SNHLY and CDR2 is FYNNEI. The CDR3 runs 16 residues. V shed 8 bases and J shed 2 bases, with 20 bases lying between them. As regards this clone: Antigen specificity is unknown.

Input material: naive CD8+ T cells sorted from blood. This TCR came from a man aged 25-40 years in good health. This chain links TRBV2 with TRBJ2-3; D might be TRBD2 (6 bases). The CDR3 sequence: CASLSGSAGNTDTQYF. The CDR3 coding sequence is TGTGCCAGCCTATCGGGGTCCGCGGGGAACACAGATACGCAGTATTTT. Drawing the rest from reference TRBV2 and TRBJ2-3, the complete variable domain is EPEVTQTPSHQVTQMGQEVILRCVPISNHLYFYWYRQILGQKVEFLVSFYNNEISEKSEIFDDQFSVERPDGSNFTLKIRSTKLEDSAMYFCASLSGSAGNTDTQYFGPGTRLTVL.